This TCR beta chain is from a study of blood T cell repertoires in COVID-19. Whole-study context: There were acute and convalescent COVID-19 samples, and they came from the United States, Italy and Spain. The analysed material was cDNA or gDNA that came from T cells, B-cell-depleted T cells, or PBMCs.

TCRdb's copy holds only in-frame clones and misses some; the assay was immunoSEQ multiplex PCR. The profile shows hundreds of thousands of clones, around nine tenths of them singletons. The CDR3 runs to 14 residues. Germline V lookup: CDR1 MNHEY, CDR2 SVGAGI. With 6 bases removed from V and 4 bases from J, the gap between germline ends came to 15 bases. The origin of this receptor is a woman aged 45 to 65 who had recovered from COVID-19. J is TRBJ1-1 and V is TRBV6-5; possibly TRBD1 for D (6 bases). Sequenced input: PBMCs or T cells enriched from blood (not recorded which). CDR3 protein: CASSPTGSPTEAFF. The CDR3 nucleotides are TGTGCCAGCAGCCCAACAGGGTCACCCACTGAAGCTTTCTTT.